The 2 T cell receptor beta chains below were found in one sample sequenced in a study of CD8 T cells in ankylosing spondylitis. TCRdb independently ran MiXCR on the 5' RACE reads; one entry per CDR3 protein. The table shows 250,000 or so distinct CDR3 sequences, with roughly 25% occurring only once. Material for sequencing was blood, either unsorted or a sorted T cell fraction (not recorded which). The receptors were gathered from a male donor with ankylosing spondylitis or in good health (not recorded which).

This sequence joins TRBV20-1 and TRBJ2-5; TRBD1 or TRBD2 may be the D gene (5 bases each). Trimming pared 4 bases from V and 9 bases from J, leaving 27 bases between. In germline, CDR1 is DFQATT, CDR2 SNEGSKA (reference sequence). The CDR3 runs 16 residues. The CDR3 DNA sequence: TGCAGTGCTACCCTCCCAAGAGAGGGGCAGAAGGGGCCCCAGTACTTC. Its protein is CSATLPREGQKGPQYF.

This clonotype occurred a few times. The chain couples TRBV6-6 to TRBJ2-5, with D unresolved. This CDR3 region has 12 residues. Germline lookup yields CDR1 MNHNY and CDR2 SVGAGI (reference sequence). V was shortened by 5 bases and J by 5 bases, with 9 bases between the two germline ends. CDR3 protein: CASSQDWETQYF. The CDR3 DNA follows: TGTGCCAGCAGTCAGGATTGGGAGACCCAGTACTTC.